This T cell receptor beta chain was sequenced in a study of naive and memory T cell subsets. Study results and limitations: TCR transcript changes with activation or differentiation may affect this RNA method.

Four PCR rounds used nested alpha and beta constant region primers plus the SP2 primer. TCRdb reprocessed the UMI-ligation and nested PCR reads via MiXCR and lists one record per CDR3 protein. The sample yields some 40,000 distinct CDR3 sequences, approximately 9.9% seen once. In this sample, this clonotype is medium-sized. Its cognate antigen is unknown. The treatment: skin biopsy from PPD injection site in Mantoux-positive individual. An oligonucleotide containing a UMI was ligated to the 3' end of TCR cDNA. Individuals with a positive Mantoux test gave biopsies from PPD-injected skin. The TCR originated in an adult in good health. The sequenced sample was skin, obtained from a tuberculin skin test site.

CDR3 sequence: CASSDPPKTQYF. The CDR3 DNA is TGTGCCAGCAGTGACCCTCCGAAAACCCAGTACTTC. This chain links TRBV6-4 with TRBJ2-5; D is unclear. The CDR3 spans 12 residues. Per germline, CDR1 MRHNA and CDR2 SNTAGT. With 2 bases removed from V and 8 bases from J, the gap between germline ends came to 9 bases.